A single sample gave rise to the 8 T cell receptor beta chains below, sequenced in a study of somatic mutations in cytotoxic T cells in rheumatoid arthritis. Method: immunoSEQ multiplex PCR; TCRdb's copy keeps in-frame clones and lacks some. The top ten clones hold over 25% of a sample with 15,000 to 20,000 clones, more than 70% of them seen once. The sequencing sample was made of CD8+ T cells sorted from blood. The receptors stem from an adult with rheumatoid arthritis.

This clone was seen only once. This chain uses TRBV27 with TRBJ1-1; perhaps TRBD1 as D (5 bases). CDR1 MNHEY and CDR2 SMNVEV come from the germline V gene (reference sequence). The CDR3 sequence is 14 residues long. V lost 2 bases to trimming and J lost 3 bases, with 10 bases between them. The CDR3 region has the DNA TGTGCCAGCAGTTTAAGGGGCAGCTACACTGAAGCTTTCTTT. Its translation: CASSLRGSYTEAFF.

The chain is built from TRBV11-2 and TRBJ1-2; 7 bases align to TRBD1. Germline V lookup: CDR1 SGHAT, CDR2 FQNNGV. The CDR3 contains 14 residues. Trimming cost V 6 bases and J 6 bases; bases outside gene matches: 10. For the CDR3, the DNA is TGTGCCAGCAGTCAAATTACAGGGGCGAATGGCTACACCTTC. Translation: CASSQITGANGYTF.

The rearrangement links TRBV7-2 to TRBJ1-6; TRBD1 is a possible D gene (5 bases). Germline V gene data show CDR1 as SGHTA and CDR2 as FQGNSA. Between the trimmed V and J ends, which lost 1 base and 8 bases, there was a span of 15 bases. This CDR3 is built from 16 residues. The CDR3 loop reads CASSLEPRQGHSPLHF. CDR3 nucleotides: TGTGCCAGCAGCTTAGAGCCTAGGCAGGGCCATTCACCCCTCCACTTT.

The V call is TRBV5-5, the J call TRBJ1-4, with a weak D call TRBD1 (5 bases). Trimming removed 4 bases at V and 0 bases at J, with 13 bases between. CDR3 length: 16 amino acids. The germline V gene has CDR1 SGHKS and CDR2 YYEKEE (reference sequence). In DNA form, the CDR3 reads TGTGCCAGCAGCGCTCCCGGGGGGGCAACTAATGAAAAACTGTTTTTT. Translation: CASSAPGGATNEKLFF. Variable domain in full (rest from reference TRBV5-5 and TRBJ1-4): DAGVTQSPTHLIKTRGQQVTLRCSPISGHKSVSWYQQVLGQGPQFIFQYYEKEERGRGNFPDRFSARQFPNYSSELNVNALLLGDSALYLCASSAPGGATNEKLFFGSGTQLSVL.

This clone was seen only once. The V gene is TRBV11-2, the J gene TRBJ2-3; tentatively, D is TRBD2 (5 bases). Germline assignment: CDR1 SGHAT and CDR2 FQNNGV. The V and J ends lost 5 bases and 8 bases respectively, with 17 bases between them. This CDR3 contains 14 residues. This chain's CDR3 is CASSPRSGGGTQYF. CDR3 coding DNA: TGTGCCAGCAGCCCTAGGTCCGGAGGTGGTACGCAGTATTTT.

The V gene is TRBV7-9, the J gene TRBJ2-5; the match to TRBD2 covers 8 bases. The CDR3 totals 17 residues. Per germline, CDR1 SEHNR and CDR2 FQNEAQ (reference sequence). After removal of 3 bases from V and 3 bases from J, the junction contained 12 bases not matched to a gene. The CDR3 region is CASSLGTSGRLKETQYF. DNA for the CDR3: TGTGCCAGCAGCTTGGGCACTAGCGGAAGACTAAAAGAGACCCAGTACTTC.

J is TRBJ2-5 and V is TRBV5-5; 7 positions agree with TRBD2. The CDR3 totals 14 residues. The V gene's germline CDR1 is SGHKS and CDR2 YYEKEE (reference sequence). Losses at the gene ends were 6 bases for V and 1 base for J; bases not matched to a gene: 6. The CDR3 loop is CASKVGGGQETQYF. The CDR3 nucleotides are TGTGCCAGCAAAGTTGGGGGGGGCCAAGAGACCCAGTACTTC. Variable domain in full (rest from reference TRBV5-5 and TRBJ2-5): DAGVTQSPTHLIKTRGQQVTLRCSPISGHKSVSWYQQVLGQGPQFIFQYYEKEERGRGNFPDRFSARQFPNYSSELNVNALLLGDSALYLCASKVGGGQETQYFGPGTRLLVL.

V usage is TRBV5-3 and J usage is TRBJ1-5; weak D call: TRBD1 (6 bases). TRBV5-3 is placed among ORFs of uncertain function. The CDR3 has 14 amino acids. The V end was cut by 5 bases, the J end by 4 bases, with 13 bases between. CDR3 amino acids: CARSLKTGNQPQHF. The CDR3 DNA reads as TGTGCCAGAAGTCTTAAGACAGGAAATCAGCCCCAGCATTTT.